This TCR beta chain came from a study of T cell repertoires in cytomegalovirus infection. Study context: Recently identified HLA-C-restricted and well-studied HLA-B-restricted CMV epitopes were used. From public TCR beta signatures came an indication of both CMV infection and matching HLA type. Study-level findings and limits: Of the TCR beta families, the public ones yielded a cumulative frequency that identified carriers of CMV plus the relevant HLA. Clonotypes of TCR beta that were HLA-C-restricted and CMV-specific dominated the ex vivo response.

Concerning this clonotype: Antigen unknown.

MiXCR, run by TCRdb on the reads, gives a single entry per CDR3 protein. The sample yields about 310,000 distinct CDR3 sequences, 25% seen once. The CDR3 consists of 19 residues. The ends lost 4 bases at V and 0 bases at J; junction bases unmatched: 11. Looked up from germline, CDR1 is MGHDK and CDR2 is SYGVNS. This chain links TRBV25-1 with TRBJ1-4; 10 positions match TRBD1. Sequences were derived from cultured PBMCs, sampled from culture after CMV antigen stimulation. This TCR was sampled from a human donor in good health (CMV status not recorded). Some clones in this sample may be carry-over from other donors' samples. CDR3 DNA: TGTGCCAGCAGTGTGACACCGGGACAGGGGCTTTCAACTAATGAAAAACTGTTTTTT. It encodes CASSVTPGQGLSTNEKLFF.